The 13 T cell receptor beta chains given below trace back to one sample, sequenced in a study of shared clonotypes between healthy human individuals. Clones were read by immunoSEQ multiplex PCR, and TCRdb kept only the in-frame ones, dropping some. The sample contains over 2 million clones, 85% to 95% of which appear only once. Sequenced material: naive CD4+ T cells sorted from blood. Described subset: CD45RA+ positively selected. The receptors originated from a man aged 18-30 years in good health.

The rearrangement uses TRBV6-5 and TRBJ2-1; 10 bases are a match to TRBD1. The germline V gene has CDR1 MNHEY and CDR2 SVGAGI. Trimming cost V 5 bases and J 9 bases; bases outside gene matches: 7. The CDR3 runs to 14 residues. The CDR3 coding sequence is TGTGCCAGCAGTCCCGGGACAGGGGCTAGTGAGCAGTTCTTC. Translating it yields CASSPGTGASEQFF.

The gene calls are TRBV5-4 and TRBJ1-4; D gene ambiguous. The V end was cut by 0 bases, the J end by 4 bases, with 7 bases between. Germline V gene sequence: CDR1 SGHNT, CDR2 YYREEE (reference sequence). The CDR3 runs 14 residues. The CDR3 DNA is TGTGCCAGCAGCTTGGAGCCTAATAATGAAAAACTGTTTTTT. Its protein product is CASSLEPNNEKLFF.

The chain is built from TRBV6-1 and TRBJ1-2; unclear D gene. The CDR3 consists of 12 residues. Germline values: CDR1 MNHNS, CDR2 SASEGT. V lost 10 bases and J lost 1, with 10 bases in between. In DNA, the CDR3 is TGTGCCACTGAAAGCCTTAACTATGGCTACACCTTC. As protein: CATESLNYGYTF.

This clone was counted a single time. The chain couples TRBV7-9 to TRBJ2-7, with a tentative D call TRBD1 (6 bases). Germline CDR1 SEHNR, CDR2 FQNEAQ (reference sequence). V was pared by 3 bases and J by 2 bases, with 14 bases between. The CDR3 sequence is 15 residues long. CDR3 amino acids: CASSLTGATTYEQYF. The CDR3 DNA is TGTGCCAGCAGCTTGACAGGAGCGACCACCTACGAGCAGTACTTC.

The CDR3: CAWSGTPAGKLFF. The CDR3 DNA sequence: TGTGCCTGGAGTGGGACTCCCGCCGGAAAACTGTTTTTT. The chain joins TRBV30 to TRBJ1-4; D not resolved. The germline V and J ends were trimmed by 1 base and 10 bases, with 13 bases remaining between them. Germline assignment: CDR1 GTSNPN and CDR2 SVGIG (reference sequence). This CDR3 spans 13 amino acids.

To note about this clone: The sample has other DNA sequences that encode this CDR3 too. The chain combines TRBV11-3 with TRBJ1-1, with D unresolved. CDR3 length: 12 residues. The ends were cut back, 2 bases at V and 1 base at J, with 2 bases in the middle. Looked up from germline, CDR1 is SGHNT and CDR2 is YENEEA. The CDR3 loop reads CASSLKNTEAFF. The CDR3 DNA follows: TGTGCCAGCAGCTTAAAGAACACTGAAGCTTTCTTT.

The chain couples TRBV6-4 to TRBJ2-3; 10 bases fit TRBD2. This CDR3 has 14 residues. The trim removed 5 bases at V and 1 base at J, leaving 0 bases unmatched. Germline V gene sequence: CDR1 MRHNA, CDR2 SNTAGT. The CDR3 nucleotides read TGTGCCAGCAGTACTAGCGGGGGCACAGATACGCAGTATTTT. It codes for CASSTSGGTDTQYF.

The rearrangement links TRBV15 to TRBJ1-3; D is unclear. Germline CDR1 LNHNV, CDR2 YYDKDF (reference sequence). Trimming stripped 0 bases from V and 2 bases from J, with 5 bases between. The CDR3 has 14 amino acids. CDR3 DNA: TGTGCCACCAGCAGAGAGCGGACTGGAAACACCATATATTTT. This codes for CATSRERTGNTIYF.

The CDR3 DNA reads as TGTGCCAGCAGTTTCGAGGGGATCACCGGGGAGCTGTTTTTT. Amino acid sequence: CASSFEGITGELFF. V and J are TRBV27 and TRBJ2-2, with D possibly called TRBD1 or TRBD2 (5 bases each). V lost 3 bases to trimming and J lost 4 bases, with 9 bases between them. CDR1 is MNHEY, CDR2 SMNVEV, per germline (reference sequence). This CDR3 contains 14 residues.

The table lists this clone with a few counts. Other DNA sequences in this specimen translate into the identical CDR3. The CDR3 sequence is CASSQPSTDTQYF. CDR3 in DNA: TGCGCCAGCAGCCAACCTTCCACAGATACGCAGTATTTT. The V call is TRBV5-1, the J call TRBJ2-3; no definite D call. The germline V gene has CDR1 SGHRS and CDR2 YFSETQ. V was clipped by 4 bases and J by 2 bases, with 8 bases between them. This CDR3 contains 13 residues.

The CDR3 reads CAIQGQGGYEQYF. Written as DNA, the CDR3 is TGTGCGATCCAGGGCCAGGGGGGTTATGAGCAGTACTTC. The rearrangement uses TRBV28 and TRBJ2-7, with D maybe TRBD1 (7 bases). CDR1 is MDHEN, CDR2 SYDVKM, per germline. The CDR3 has 13 amino acids. Drawing the rest from reference TRBV28 and TRBJ2-7, the complete variable domain is DVKVTQSSRYLVKRTGEKVFLECVQDMDHENMFWYRQDPGLGLRLIYFSYDVKMKEKGDIPEGYSVSREKKERFSLILESASTNQTSMYLCAIQGQGGYEQYFGPGTRLTVT.

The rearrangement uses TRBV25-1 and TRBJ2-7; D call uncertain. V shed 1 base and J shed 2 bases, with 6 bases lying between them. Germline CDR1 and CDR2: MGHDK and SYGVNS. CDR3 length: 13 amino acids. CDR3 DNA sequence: TGTGCCAGCAGTGAATGGGGAACCTACGAGCAGTACTTC. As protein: CASSEWGTYEQYF.

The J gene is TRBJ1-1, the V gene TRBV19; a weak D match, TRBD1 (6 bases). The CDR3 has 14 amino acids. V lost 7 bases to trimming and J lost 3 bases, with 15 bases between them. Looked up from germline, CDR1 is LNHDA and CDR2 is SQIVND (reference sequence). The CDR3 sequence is CASTMTGWDTEAFF. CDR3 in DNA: TGTGCCAGTACCATGACAGGATGGGACACTGAAGCTTTCTTT.